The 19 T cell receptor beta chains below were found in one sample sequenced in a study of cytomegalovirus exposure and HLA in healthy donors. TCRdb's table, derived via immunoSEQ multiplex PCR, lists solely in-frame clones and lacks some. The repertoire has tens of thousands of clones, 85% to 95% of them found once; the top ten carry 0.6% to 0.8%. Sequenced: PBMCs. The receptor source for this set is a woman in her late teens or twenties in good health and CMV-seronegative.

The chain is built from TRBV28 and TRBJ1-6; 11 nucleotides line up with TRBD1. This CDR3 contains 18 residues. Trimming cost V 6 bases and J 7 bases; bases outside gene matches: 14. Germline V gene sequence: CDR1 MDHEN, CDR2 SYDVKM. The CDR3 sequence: CASSPTGQGAFLNSPLHF. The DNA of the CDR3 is TGTGCCAGCAGCCCCACTGGACAGGGGGCTTTTTTGAATTCACCCCTCCACTTT. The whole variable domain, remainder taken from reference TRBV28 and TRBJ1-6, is DVKVTQSSRYLVKRTGEKVFLECVQDMDHENMFWYRQDPGLGLRLIYFSYDVKMKEKGDIPEGYSVSREKKERFSLILESASTNQTSMYLCASSPTGQGAFLNSPLHFGNGTRLTVT.

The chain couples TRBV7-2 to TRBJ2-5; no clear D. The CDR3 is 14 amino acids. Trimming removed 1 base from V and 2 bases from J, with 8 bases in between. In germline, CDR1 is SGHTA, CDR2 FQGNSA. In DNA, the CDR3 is TGTGCCAGCAGCTTAGATCGCAGACAAGAGACCCAGTACTTC. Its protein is CASSLDRRQETQYF. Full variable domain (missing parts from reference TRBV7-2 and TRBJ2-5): GAGVSQSPSNKVTEKGKDVELRCDPISGHTALYWYRQSLGQGLEFLIYFQGNSAPDKSGLPSDRFSAERTGGSVSTLTIQRTQQEDSAVYLCASSLDRRQETQYFGPGTRLLVL.

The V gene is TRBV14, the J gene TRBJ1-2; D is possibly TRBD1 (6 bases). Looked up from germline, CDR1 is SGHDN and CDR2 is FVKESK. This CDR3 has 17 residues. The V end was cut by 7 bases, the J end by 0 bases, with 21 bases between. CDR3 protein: CASIGAGRGLANYGYTF. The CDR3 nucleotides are TGTGCCAGCATAGGGGCGGGCAGGGGTCTAGCTAACTATGGCTACACCTTC. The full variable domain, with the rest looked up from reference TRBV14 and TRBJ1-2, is EAGVTQFPSHSVIEKGQTVTLRCDPISGHDNLYWYRRVMGKEIKFLLHFVKESKQDESGMPNNRFLAERTGGTYSTLKVQPAELEDSGVYFCASIGAGRGLANYGYTFGSGTRLTVV.

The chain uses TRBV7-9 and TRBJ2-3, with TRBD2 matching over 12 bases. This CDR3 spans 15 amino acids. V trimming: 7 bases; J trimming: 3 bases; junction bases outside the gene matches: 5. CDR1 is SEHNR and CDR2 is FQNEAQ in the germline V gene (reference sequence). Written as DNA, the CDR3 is TGTGCCAGCAACCCCGGGACTAGCGGGACAGATACGCAGTATTTT. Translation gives CASNPGTSGTDTQYF.

The CDR3 bases are TGTGCCAGCAGGGGAGGGGATAGCAATCAGCCCCAGCATTTT. It encodes CASRGGDSNQPQHF. V usage is TRBV2 and J usage is TRBJ1-5; possibly TRBD1 for D (5 bases). The germline V and J ends were trimmed by 6 bases and 0 bases, with 9 bases remaining between them. The CDR3 has 14 residues. CDR1 SNHLY and CDR2 FYNNEI come from the germline V gene.

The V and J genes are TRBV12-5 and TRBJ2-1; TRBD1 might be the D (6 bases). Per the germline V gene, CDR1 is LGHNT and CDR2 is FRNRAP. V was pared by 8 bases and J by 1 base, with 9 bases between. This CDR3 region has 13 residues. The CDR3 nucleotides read TGTGCTAGTTGTACAGGGTCCTACAATGAGCAGTTCTTC. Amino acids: CASCTGSYNEQFF.

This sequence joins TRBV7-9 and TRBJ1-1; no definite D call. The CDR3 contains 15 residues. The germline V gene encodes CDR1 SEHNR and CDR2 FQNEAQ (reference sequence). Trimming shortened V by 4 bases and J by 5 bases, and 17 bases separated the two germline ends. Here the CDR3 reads CASSSLHGSGTEAFF. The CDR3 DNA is TGTGCCAGCAGCTCCCTCCACGGATCGGGTACTGAAGCTTTCTTT.

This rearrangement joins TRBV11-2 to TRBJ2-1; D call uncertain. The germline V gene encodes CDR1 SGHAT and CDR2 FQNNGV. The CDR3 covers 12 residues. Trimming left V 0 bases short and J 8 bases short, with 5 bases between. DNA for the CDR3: TGTGCCAGCAGCTTAGACATCCATGAGCAGTTCTTC. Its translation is CASSLDIHEQFF.

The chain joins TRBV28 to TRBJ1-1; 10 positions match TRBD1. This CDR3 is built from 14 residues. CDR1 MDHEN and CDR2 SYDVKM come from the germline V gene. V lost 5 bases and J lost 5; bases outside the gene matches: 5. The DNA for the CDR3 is TGTGCCAGCAGTAGAAGGACAGGGGGGACTGAAGCTTTCTTT. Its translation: CASSRRTGGTEAFF.

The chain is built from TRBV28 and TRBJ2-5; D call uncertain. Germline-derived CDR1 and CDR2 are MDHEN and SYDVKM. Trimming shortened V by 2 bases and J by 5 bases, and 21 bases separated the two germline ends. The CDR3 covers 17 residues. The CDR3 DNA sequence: TGTGCCAGCAGTTTACCTTCCGGGTCCCAAGACGACGAGACCCAGTACTTC. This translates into CASSLPSGSQDDETQYF.

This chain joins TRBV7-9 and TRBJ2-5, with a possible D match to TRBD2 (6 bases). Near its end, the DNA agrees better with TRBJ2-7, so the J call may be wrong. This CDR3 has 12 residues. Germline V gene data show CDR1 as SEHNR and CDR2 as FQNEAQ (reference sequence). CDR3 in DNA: TGTGCCAGCACATCTTGGGGGGACGAGCAGTACTTC. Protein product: CASTSWGDEQYF.

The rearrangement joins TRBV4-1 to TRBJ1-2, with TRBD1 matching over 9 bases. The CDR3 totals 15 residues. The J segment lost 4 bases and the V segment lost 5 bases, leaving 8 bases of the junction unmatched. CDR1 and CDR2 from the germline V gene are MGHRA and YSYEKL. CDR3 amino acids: CASSSRQGGAYGYTF. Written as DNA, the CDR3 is TGCGCCAGCAGCTCGCGACAGGGGGGAGCCTATGGCTACACCTTC.

Here the CDR3 DNA reads TGTGCCAGCAGCTTGGGGTGGTACAGGGGGAGCTCTGGGGCCAACGTCCTGACTTTC. Encoded protein: CASSLGWYRGSSGANVLTF. The rearrangement uses TRBV5-4 and TRBJ2-6, with 8 bases that match TRBD1. Germline lookup yields CDR1 SGHNT and CDR2 YYREEE (reference sequence). J gave up 0 bases and V 0 bases, and 8 bases lay outside the gene matches. This CDR3 contains 19 residues.

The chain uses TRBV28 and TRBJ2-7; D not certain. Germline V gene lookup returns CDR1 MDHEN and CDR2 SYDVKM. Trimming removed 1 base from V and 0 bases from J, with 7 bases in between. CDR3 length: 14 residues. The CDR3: CASSLLGGSYEQYF. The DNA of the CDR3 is TGTGCCAGCAGTTTATTAGGCGGCTCCTACGAGCAGTACTTC.

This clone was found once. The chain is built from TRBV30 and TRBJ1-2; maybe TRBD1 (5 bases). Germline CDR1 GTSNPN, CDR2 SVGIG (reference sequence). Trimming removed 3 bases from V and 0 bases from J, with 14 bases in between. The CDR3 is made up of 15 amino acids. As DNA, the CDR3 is TGTGCCTGGAGGGGGGGAAGCGAAGCTAACTATGGCTACACCTTC. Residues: CAWRGGSEANYGYTF.

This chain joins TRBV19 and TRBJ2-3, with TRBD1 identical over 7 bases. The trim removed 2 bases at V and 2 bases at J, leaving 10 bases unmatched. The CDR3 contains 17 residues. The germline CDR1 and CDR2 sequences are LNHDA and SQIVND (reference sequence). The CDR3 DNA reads TGTGCCAGTAGTATATGGGGCTGGACAGGACTCACAGATACGCAGTATTTT. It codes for CASSIWGWTGLTDTQYF.

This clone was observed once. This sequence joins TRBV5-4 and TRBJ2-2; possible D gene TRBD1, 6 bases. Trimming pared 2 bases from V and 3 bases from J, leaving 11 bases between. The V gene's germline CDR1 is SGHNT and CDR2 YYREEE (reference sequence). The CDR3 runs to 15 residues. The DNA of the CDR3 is TGTGCCAGCAGCTTTTCAGGGGCGTACACCGGGGAGCTGTTTTTT. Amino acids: CASSFSGAYTGELFF.

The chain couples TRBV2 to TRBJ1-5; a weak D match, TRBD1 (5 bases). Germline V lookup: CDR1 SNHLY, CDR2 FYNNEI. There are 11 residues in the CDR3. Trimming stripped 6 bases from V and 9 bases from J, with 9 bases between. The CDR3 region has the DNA TGTGCCAGCAGAGAAACAGGGCCCCAGCATTTT. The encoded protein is CASRETGPQHF.

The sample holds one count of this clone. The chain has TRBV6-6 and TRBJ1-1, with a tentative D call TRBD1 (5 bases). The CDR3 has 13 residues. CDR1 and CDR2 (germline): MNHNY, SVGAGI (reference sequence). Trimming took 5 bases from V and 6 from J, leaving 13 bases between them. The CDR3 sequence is CASSNAGDSEAFF. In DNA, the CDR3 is TGTGCCAGCAGTAACGCCGGGGACTCTGAAGCTTTCTTT.